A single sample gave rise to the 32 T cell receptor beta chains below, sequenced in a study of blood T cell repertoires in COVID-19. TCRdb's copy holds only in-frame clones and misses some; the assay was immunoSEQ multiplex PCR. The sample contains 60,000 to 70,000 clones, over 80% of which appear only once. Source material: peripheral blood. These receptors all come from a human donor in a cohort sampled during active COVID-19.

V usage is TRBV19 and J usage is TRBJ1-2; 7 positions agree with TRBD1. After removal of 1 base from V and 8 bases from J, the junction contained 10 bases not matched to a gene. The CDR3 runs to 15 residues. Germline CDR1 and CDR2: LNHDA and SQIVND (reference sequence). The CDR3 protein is CASSIGTQGNRGYTF. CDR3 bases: TGTGCCAGTAGTATAGGAACACAGGGGAATAGGGGCTACACCTTC.

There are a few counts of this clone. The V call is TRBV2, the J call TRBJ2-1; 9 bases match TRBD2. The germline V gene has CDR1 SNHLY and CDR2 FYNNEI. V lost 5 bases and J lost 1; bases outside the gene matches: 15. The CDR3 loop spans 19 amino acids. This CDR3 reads CASSPEGGGGSWSYNEQFF. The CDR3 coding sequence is TGTGCCAGCAGTCCCGAAGGCGGGGGGGGGAGTTGGTCCTACAATGAGCAGTTCTTC.

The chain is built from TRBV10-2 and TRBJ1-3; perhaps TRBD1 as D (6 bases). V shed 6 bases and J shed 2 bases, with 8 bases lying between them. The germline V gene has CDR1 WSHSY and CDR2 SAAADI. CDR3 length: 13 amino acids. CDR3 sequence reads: CASSTGTGNTIYF. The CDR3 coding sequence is TGCGCCAGCAGCACAGGGACTGGAAACACCATATATTTT.

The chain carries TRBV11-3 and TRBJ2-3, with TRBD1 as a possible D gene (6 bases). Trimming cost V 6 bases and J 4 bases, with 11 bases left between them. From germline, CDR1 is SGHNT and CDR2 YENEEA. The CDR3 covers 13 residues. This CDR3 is CASSSGEADTQYF. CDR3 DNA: TGTGCCAGCAGTTCAGGGGAAGCAGATACGCAGTATTTT.

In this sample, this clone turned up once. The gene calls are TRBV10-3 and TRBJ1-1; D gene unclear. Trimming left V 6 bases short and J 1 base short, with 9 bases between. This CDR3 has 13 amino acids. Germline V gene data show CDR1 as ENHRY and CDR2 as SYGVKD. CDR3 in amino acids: CAISLRGNTEAFF. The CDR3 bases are TGTGCCATCAGCCTCCGGGGGAACACTGAAGCTTTCTTT.

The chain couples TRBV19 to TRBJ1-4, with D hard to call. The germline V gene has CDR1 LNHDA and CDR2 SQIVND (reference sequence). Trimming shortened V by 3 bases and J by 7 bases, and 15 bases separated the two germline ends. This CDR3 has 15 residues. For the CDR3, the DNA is TGTGCCAGTAGTATGATCGAGAAATCTAGTGAAAAACTGTTTTTT. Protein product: CASSMIEKSSEKLFF.

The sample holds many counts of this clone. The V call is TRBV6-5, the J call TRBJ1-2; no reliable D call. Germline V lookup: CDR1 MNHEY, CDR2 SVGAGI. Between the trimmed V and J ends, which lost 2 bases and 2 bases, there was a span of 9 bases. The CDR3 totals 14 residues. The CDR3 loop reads CASSYVVQNYGYTF. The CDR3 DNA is TGTGCCAGCAGTTACGTCGTTCAGAACTATGGCTACACCTTC.

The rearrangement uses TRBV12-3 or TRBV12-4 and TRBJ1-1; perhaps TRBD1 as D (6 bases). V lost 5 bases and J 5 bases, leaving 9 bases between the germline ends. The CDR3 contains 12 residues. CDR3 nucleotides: TGTGCCAGCAGTGAACAGGGAACTGAAGCTTTCTTT. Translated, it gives CASSEQGTEAFF.

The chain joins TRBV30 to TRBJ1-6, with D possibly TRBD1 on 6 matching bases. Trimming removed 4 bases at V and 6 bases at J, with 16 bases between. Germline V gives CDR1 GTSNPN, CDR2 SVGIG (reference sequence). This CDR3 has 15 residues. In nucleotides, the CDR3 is TGTGCCTGGACACTTACGCCCAGGGGTAATTCACCCCTCCACTTT. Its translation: CAWTLTPRGNSPLHF.

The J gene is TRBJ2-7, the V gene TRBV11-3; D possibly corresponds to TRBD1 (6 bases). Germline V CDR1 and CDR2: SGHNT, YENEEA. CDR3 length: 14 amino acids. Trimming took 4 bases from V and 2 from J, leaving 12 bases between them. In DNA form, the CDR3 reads TGTGCCAGCAGCTCCGGACAGAAGACCTACGAGCAGTACTTC. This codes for CASSSGQKTYEQYF. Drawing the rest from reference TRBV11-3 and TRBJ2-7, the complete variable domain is EAGVVQSPRYKIIEKKQPVAFWCNPISGHNTLYWYLQNLGQGPELLIRYENEEAVDDSQLPKDRFSAERLKGVDSTLKIQPAELGDSAVYLCASSSGQKTYEQYFGPGTRLTVT.

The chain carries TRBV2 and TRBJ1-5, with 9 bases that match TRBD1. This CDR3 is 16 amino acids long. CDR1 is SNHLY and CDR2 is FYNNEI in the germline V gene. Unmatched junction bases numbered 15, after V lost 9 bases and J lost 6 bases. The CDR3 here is CASWRGDRDWSQPQHF. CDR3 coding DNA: TGTGCCAGTTGGAGAGGGGACAGGGATTGGAGTCAGCCCCAGCATTTT.

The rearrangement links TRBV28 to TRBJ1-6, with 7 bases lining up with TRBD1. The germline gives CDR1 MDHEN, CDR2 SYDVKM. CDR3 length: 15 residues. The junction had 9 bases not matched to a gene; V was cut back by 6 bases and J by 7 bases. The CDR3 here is CASRLTDRENSPLHF. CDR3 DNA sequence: TGTGCCAGCAGATTAACTGACAGGGAAAATTCACCCCTCCACTTT.

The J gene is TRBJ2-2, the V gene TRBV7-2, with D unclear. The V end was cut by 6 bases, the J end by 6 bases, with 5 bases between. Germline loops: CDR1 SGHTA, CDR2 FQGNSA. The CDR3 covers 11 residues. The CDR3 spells CASRSSGELFF. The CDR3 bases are TGTGCCAGCAGATCTTCCGGGGAGCTGTTTTTT.

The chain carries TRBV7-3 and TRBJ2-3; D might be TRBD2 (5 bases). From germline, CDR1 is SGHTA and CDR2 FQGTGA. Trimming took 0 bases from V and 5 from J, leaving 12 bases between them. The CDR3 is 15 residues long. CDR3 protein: CASSLTHGSGDTQYF. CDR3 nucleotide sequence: TGTGCCAGCAGCTTAACTCACGGAAGCGGAGATACGCAGTATTTT.

This chain's CDR3 is CASSFGIGQGVHEQFF. CDR3 sequence (DNA): TGTGCCAGCAGCTTTGGTATAGGACAGGGGGTCCATGAGCAGTTCTTC. The rearrangement joins TRBV5-4 to TRBJ2-1; 10 bases match TRBD1. There are 16 residues in the CDR3. Per the germline V gene, CDR1 is SGHNT and CDR2 is YYREEE (reference sequence). J lost 8 bases, V lost 2 bases, and 10 bases had no gene match.

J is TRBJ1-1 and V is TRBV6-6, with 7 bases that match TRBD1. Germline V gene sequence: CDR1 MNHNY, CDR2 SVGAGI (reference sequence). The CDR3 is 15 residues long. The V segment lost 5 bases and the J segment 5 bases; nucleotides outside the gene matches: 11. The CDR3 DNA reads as TGTGCCAGCAGTGGGGTCGAGGGGGCTGCGACTGAAGCTTTCTTT. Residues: CASSGVEGAATEAFF.

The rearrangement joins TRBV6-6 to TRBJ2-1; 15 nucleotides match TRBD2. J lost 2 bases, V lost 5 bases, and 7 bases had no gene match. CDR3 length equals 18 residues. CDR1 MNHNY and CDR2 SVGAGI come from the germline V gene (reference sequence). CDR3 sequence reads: CASSLRTSGGAPYNEQFF. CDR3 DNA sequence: TGTGCCAGCAGTCTGCGGACTAGCGGGGGGGCCCCCTACAATGAGCAGTTCTTC.

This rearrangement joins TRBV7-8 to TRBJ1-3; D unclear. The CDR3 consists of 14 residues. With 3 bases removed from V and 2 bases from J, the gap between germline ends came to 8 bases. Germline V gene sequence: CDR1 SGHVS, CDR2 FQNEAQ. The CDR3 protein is CASSFKEAGNTIYF. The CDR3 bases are TGTGCCAGCAGCTTTAAGGAGGCTGGAAACACCATATATTTT.

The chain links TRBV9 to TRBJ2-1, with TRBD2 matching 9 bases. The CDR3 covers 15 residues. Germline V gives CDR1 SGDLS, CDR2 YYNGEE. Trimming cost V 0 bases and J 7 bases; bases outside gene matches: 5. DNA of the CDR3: TGTGCCAGCAGCGTAGCCGGCGGGGGGGTAAATGAGCAGTTCTTC. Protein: CASSVAGGGVNEQFF.

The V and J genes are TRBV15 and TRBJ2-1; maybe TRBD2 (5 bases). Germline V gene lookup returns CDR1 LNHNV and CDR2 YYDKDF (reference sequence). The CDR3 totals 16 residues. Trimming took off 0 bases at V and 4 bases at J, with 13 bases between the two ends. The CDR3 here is CATSRDRDSAYNEQFF. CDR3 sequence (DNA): TGTGCCACCAGCAGAGATCGTGATAGCGCATACAATGAGCAGTTCTTC.

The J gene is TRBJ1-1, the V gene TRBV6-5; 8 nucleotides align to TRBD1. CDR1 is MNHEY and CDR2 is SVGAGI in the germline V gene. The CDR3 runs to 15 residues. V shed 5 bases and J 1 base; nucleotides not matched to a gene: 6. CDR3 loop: CASSLKTGANTEAFF. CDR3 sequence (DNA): TGTGCCAGCAGTCTGAAGACAGGGGCGAACACTGAAGCTTTCTTT.

The chain's CDR3 is CAISGTSGRTGTDTQYF. In DNA form, the CDR3 reads TGTGCCATCAGCGGGACTAGCGGGAGGACCGGGACAGATACGCAGTATTTT. The chain uses TRBV10-3 and TRBJ2-3, with 15 bases identical to TRBD2. The CDR3 runs to 17 residues. Trimming cost V 6 bases and J 3 bases; bases outside gene matches: 7. Germline V lookup: CDR1 ENHRY, CDR2 SYGVKD.

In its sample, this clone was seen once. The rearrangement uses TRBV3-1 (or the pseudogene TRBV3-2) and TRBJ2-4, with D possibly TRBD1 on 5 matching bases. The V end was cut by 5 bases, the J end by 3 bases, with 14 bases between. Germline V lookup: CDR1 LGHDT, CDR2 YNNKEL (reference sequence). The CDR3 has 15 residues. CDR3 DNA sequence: TGTGCCAGCAGCATCAAAAGACAGATCAAAAACATTCAGTACTTC. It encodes CASSIKRQIKNIQYF.

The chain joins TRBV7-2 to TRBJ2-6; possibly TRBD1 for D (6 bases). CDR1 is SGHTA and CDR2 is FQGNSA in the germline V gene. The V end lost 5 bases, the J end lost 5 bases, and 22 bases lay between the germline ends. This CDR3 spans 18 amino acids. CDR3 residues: CASSPGTPLKPRANVLTF. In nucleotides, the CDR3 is TGTGCCAGCAGCCCCGGGACACCTCTCAAACCAAGGGCCAACGTCCTGACTTTC.

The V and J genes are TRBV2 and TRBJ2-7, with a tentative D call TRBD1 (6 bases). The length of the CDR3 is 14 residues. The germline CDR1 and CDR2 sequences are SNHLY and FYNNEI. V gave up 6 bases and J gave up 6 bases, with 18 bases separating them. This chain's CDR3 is CASRLNRVRSEQYF. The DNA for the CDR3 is TGTGCCAGCAGATTAAACAGGGTTCGTAGCGAGCAGTACTTC.

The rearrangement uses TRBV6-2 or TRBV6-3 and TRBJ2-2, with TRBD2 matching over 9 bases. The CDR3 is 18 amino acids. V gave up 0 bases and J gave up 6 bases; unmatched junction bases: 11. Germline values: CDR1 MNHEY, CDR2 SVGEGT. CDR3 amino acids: CASSYSIYLRGGAGELFF. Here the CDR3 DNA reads TGTGCCAGCAGTTACTCGATTTATCTCCGCGGGGGGGCCGGGGAGCTGTTTTTT.

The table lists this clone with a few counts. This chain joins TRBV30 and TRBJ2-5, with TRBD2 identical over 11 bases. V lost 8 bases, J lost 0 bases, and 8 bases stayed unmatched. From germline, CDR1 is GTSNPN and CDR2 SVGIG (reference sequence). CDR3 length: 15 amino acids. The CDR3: CAAGRLAGYQETQYF. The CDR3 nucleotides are TGTGCCGCCGGAAGACTAGCGGGGTACCAAGAGACCCAGTACTTC.

CDR3 sequence: CASSQDYHRSSYEQYF. The CDR3 DNA is TGCGCCAGCAGCCAAGATTACCACAGGTCTTCCTACGAGCAGTACTTC. This rearrangement joins TRBV4-1 to TRBJ2-7, with a possible D match to TRBD1 (5 bases). CDR1 is MGHRA and CDR2 is YSYEKL in the germline V gene. This CDR3 has 16 amino acids. Trimming stripped 0 bases from V and 1 base from J, with 13 bases between.

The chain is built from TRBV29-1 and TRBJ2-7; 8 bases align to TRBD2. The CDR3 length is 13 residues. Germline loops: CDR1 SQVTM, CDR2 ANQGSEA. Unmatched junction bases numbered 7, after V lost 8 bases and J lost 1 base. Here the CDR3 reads CSYTGGTSYEQYF. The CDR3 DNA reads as TGCAGCTATACGGGGGGGACTTCCTACGAGCAGTACTTC.

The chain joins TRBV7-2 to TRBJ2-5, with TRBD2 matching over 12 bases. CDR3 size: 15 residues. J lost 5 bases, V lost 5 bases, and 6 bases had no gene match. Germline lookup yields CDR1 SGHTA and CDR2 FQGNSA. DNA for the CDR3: TGTGCCAGCAGCGAGACTAGCGGGGGAGGGGAGACCCAGTACTTC. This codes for CASSETSGGGETQYF.

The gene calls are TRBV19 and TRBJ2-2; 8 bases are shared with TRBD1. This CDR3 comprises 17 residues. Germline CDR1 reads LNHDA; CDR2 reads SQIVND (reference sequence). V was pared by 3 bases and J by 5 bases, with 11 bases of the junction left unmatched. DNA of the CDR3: TGTGCCAGTAGTATCCCCTCGAGGACAGGGCGTACCGGGGAGCTGTTTTTT. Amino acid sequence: CASSIPSRTGRTGELFF.

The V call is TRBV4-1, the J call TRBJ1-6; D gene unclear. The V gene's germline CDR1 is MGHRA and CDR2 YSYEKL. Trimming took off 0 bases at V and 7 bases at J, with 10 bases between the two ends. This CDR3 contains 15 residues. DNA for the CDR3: TGCGCCAGCAGCCAAGAACAGCTAATAAATTCACCCCTCCACTTT. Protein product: CASSQEQLINSPLHF.